This T cell receptor (beta chain) was observed in a study of blood T cell repertoires in COVID-19. Study at large: Both acute and convalescent COVID-19 samples were obtained from the United States, Italy and Spain. Nucleic acid was either cDNA or gDNA, and it came from T cells, B-cell-depleted T cells, or PBMCs.

The authors' processing: The authors estimated nucleated cell counts from reference gene primer amplification. Generated by immunoSEQ multiplex PCR, the TCRdb table keeps only in-frame clones and is missing some. Clonal size and the V and J genes are those of that table, whereas D and trimming came from the DNA. The profile shows about 280,000 clones, about 80% of them singletons. V dropped 4 bases and J dropped 6; count of bases not matched to a gene: 8. The CDR3 covers 15 residues. CDR1 and CDR2 (germline): LGHNA, YSLEER. The chain recombines TRBV4-3 with TRBJ2-4; 8 bases agree with TRBD2. The TCR sequence derives from a woman aged 50 to 65 who had recovered from COVID-19. The specimen sequenced was peripheral blood. The CDR3 sequence: CASSPSHRGGNIQYF. In nucleotides, the CDR3 is TGCGCCAGCAGCCCGTCTCATCGGGGGGGAAACATTCAGTACTTC.